This T cell receptor (beta chain) was recorded in a study of PD-1 blockade in classical Hodgkin lymphoma. Points from the study as a whole: CD8+ TCR diversity did not rise significantly by C4D1, unlike CD4+. Complete responders possessed baseline diversity comparable to newly diagnosed patients.

On this clone: Antigen: not known.

The protocol was immunoSEQ multiplex PCR, while the TCRdb copy is restricted to in-frame clones and leaves out a portion. The table has fewer than 30,000 clones, less than 90% seen once. With no exception, relapse followed autologous stem cell transplantation in all patients, and brentuximab vedotin exposure varied. Classifying best responses yielded complete response, partial response or progressive disease. V lost 5 bases and J 6 bases, leaving 13 bases between the germline ends. CDR1 and CDR2 from the germline V gene are MDHEN and SYDVKM. This CDR3 contains 13 residues. The chain joins TRBV28 to TRBJ1-1, with D tentatively TRBD1 (5 bases). Sample: peripheral blood mononuclear cells (PBMCs), taken before the second cycle of nivolumab. This receptor was identified in a human donor with classical Hodgkin lymphoma. The CDR3 DNA follows: TGTGCCAGCAGTGTGGGCGGGACTCCTGAAGCTTTCTTT. This sequence encodes CASSVGGTPEAFF.